This TCR beta chain came from a study of cytomegalovirus exposure and HLA in healthy donors. Findings of the study overall: Altogether, 150 to 200 TCR beta chains were recorded as cytomegalovirus-associated.

The PCR had 60 Vbeta and 13 Jbeta primers. Methods used by the authors: Unique TCR beta chains numbered about 80 million in a later analysis, with 10 million to 14 million shared. Clones were read by immunoSEQ multiplex PCR, and TCRdb kept only the in-frame ones, dropping some. V, J and clone size derive from that table, while D and trimming were established from the DNA sequence. Of around 120,000 clones in the sample, around 10% are singletons; the top ten hold over 2.5%. A word on this clone: No antigen is known for it.

J was trimmed by 1 base and V by 6 bases; bases with no gene match: 9. CDR3 size: 15 residues. Germline CDR1 and CDR2: MNHEY and SVGAGI. The sequenced material came from PBMCs. J is TRBJ2-7 and V is TRBV6-5; 7 nucleotides line up with TRBD2. The clonotype was recovered from a man aged 30 to 45 in good health and CMV-seronegative. In DNA form, the CDR3 reads TGTGCCAGCAGCGTGACCCGGGGGGTTTCCTACGAGCAGTACTTC. This encodes CASSVTRGVSYEQYF.